This T cell receptor beta chain came from a study of blood T cell repertoires in COVID-19. Study background: Nucleic acid was either cDNA or gDNA, and it came from T cells, B-cell-depleted T cells, or PBMCs.

Cohorts were based on clinical histories the participants reported. The CDR3 contains 14 residues. Germline V CDR1 and CDR2: LGHDT, YNNKEL (reference sequence). V gave up 4 bases and J gave up 0 bases; unmatched junction bases: 2. The repertoire was sequenced with immunoSEQ multiplex PCR; TCRdb's copy has only in-frame clones and lacks some. The sample holds 100,000 to 150,000 clones, 84% seen once. Sequencing used PBMCs or T cells enriched from blood (not recorded which). This chain connects TRBV3-1 (or the pseudogene TRBV3-2) to TRBJ2-7, with 8 bases fitting TRBD2. This receptor was obtained from a woman aged 30 to 39 who had recovered from COVID-19. CDR3 protein: CASSLAGSSYEQYF. CDR3 nucleotides: TGTGCCAGCAGCCTAGCGGGAAGCTCCTACGAGCAGTACTTC.